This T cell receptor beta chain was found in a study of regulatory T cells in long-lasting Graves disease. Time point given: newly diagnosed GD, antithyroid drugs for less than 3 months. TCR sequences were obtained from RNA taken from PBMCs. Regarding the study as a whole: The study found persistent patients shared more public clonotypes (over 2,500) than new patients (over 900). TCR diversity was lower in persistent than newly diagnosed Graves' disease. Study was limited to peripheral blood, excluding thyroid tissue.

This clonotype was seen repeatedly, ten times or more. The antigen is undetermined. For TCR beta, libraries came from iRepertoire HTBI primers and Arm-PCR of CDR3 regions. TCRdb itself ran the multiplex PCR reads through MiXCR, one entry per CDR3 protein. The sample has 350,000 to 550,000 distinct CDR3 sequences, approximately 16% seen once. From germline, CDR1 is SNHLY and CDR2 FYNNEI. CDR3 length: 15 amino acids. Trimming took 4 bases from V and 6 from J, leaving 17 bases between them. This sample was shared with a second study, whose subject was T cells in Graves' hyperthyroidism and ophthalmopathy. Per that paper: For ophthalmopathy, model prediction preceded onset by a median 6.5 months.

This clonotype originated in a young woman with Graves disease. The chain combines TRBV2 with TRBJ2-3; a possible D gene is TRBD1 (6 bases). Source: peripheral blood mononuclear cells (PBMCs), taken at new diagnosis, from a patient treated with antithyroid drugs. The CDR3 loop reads CASSAGHLTQDTQYF. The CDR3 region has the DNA TGTGCCAGCAGTGCGGGACACCTAACGCAGGATACGCAGTATTTT.